The 9 T cell receptor beta chains reported below all come from one sample, sequenced in a study of T cells after yellow fever vaccination (dated by TCRdb to the late 2010s). Receptors were amplified or captured by 5' RACE. Sequencing took place on an Illumina NovaSeq 6000. TCRdb applied fastp at Q25 and MiXCR to the public reads, then kept only in-frame beta chains. Each entry merges the rows of one CDR3 protein and shows their most common DNA and genes. The sample contains 120,000 or so distinct CDR3 sequences, roughly 15% of them found a single time. The ten largest clones represent roughly two fifths of the sample. In the paper's terms, the treatment or condition label means: live attenuated yellow fever vaccine strain. Material: CD8+ T cells sorted from PBMCs, obtained 5 days after the yellow fever booster vaccination. The receptors originated from a man younger than 35 who received the YFV17D yellow fever vaccine.

The V call is TRBV4-2, the J call TRBJ2-4, with D perhaps matching TRBD1 or TRBD2 (6 bases each). The CDR3 spans 14 residues. V lost 5 bases and J 8 bases, leaving 16 bases between the germline ends. Germline V gene lookup returns CDR1 LGHNA and CDR2 YNFKEQ. CDR3 sequence reads: CASSSGAPGYIQYF. Here the CDR3 DNA reads TGTGCCAGCAGCTCGGGGGCGCCGGGGTACATTCAGTACTTC.

The table lists this clonotype with a few counts. The rearrangement uses TRBV27 and TRBJ2-7; 9 bases are shared with TRBD1. Germline lookup yields CDR1 MNHEY and CDR2 SMNVEV (reference sequence). After removal of 3 bases from V and 2 bases from J, the junction contained 5 bases not matched to a gene. The CDR3 is 15 residues long. Here the CDR3 reads CASSFAGTGTYEQYF. Written as DNA, the CDR3 is TGTGCCAGCAGTTTTGCCGGGACAGGGACCTACGAGCAGTACTTC.

This clonotype was found a few times. The CDR3 DNA reads TGTGCCAGCAGTGAGCGGGGGGGCGAATCCCTATCCTACAATGAGCAGTTCTTC. This codes for CASSERGGESLSYNEQFF. The V call is TRBV27, the J call TRBJ2-1; TRBD2 matches at 10 bases. With V trimmed by 5 bases and J by 1 base, 11 bases remained unmatched. CDR3 length equals 18 residues. Germline V CDR1 and CDR2: MNHEY, SMNVEV (reference sequence).

This clonotype was counted between two and nine times. The chain uses TRBV6-5 and TRBJ1-5; maybe TRBD1 (5 bases). The CDR3 length is 15 residues. V lost 0 bases and J lost 7, with 13 bases in between. The germline gives CDR1 MNHEY, CDR2 SVGAGI. The CDR3 sequence is CASSYSRRGGQPQHF. The CDR3 bases are TGTGCCAGCAGTTACTCGAGAAGGGGTGGACAGCCCCAGCATTTT.

This clonotype has more than one count but fewer than ten. The chain recombines TRBV9 with TRBJ2-2; D call uncertain. CDR3 size: 15 residues. The germline V gene encodes CDR1 SGDLS and CDR2 YYNGEE. V shed 4 bases and J shed 2 bases, with 12 bases lying between them. CDR3 DNA: TGTGCCAGCAGCCCCCAAACTTATAACACCGGGGAGCTGTTTTTT. It is translated as CASSPQTYNTGELFF.

The chain has TRBV7-9 and TRBJ1-3, with 10 bases identical to TRBD1. The germline CDR1 and CDR2 sequences are SEHNR and FQNEAQ (reference sequence). V lost 4 bases, J lost 0 bases, and 18 bases stayed unmatched. The CDR3 has 21 amino acids. CDR3 loop: CASSSRTGGASIHTSGNTIYF. The DNA for the CDR3 is TGTGCCAGCAGCTCCCGGACAGGGGGTGCCAGCATCCACACCTCTGGAAACACCATATATTTT.

The chain combines TRBV7-9 with TRBJ2-7, with 8 bases aligning to TRBD2. Unmatched junction bases numbered 6, after V lost 5 bases and J lost 0 bases. There are 15 residues in the CDR3. Germline CDR1 reads SEHNR; CDR2 reads FQNEAQ (reference sequence). The CDR3 sequence: CASSPGGIYSYEQYV. The CDR3 DNA is TGTGCCAGCAGCCCGGGGGGGATTTACTCCTACGAGCAGTACGTC.

This clonotype was seen more than once but under ten times. The chain uses TRBV27 and TRBJ1-5, with D hard to call. The CDR3 has 14 residues. V was cut by 6 bases and J by 1 base, with 10 bases left in between. Germline V gene lookup returns CDR1 MNHEY and CDR2 SMNVEV (reference sequence). CDR3: CASRASPSNQPQHF. DNA for the CDR3: TGTGCCAGCAGAGCGAGTCCCAGCAATCAGCCCCAGCATTTT.

This clonotype was seen only a few times. The V gene is TRBV4-1, the J gene TRBJ1-5; D remains unclear. The germline V and J ends were trimmed by 0 bases and 10 bases, with 13 bases remaining between them. The CDR3 covers 14 residues. Germline values: CDR1 MGHRA, CDR2 YSYEKL. Here the CDR3 DNA reads TGCGCCAGCAGCCAAGACCACAGCCTCTCTCCCCAGCATTTT. It yields the protein CASSQDHSLSPQHF.